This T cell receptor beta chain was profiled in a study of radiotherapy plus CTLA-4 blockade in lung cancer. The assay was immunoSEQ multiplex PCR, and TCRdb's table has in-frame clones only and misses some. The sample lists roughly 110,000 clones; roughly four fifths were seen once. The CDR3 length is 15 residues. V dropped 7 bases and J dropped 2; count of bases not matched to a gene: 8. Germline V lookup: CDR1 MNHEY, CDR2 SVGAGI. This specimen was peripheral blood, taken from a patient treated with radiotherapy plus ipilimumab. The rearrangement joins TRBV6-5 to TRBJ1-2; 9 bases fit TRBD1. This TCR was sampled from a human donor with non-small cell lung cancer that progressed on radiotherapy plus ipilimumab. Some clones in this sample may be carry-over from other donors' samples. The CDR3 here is CASTDAGQGNYGYTF. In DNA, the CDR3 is TGTGCCAGCACCGACGCTGGACAGGGGAACTATGGCTACACCTTC.